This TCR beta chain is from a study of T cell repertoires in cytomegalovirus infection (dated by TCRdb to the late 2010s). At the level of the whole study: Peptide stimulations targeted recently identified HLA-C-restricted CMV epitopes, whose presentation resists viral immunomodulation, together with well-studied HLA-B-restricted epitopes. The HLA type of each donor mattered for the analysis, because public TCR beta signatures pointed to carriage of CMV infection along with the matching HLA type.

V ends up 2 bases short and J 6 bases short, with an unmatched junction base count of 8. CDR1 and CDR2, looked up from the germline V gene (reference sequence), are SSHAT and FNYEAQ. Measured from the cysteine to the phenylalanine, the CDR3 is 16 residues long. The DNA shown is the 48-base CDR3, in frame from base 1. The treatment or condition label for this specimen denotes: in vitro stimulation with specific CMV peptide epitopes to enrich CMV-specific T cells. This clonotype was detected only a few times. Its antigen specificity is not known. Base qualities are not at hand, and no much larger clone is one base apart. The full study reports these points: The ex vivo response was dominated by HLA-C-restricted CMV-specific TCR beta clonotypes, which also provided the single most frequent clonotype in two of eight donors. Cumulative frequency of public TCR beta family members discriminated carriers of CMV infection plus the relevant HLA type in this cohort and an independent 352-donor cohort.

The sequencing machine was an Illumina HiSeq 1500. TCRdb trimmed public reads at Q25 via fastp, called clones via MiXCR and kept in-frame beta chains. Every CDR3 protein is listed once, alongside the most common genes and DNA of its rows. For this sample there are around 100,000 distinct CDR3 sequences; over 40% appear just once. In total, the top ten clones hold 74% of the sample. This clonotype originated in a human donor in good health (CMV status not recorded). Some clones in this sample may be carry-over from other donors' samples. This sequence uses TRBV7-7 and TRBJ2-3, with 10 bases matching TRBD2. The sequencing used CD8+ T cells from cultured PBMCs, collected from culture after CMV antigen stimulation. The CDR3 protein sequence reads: CASSLRAGGAPDTQYF. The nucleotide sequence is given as TGTGCCAGCAGCTTACGAGCGGGGGGGGCCCCGGATACGCAGTATTTT.